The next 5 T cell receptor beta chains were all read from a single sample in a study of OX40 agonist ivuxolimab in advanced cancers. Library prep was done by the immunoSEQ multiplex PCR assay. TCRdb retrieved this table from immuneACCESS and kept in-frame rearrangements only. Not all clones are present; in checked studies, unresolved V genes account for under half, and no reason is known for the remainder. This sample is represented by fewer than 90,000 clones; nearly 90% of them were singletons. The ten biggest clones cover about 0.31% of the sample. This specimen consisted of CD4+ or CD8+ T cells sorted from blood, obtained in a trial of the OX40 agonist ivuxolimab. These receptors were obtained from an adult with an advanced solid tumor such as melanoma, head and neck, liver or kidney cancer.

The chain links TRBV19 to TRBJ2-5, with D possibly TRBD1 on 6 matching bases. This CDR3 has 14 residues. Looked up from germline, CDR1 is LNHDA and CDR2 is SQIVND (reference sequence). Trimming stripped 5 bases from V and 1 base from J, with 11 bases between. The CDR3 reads CASSPRTVQETQYF. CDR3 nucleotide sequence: TGTGCCAGTAGTCCCCGGACAGTCCAAGAGACCCAGTACTTC.

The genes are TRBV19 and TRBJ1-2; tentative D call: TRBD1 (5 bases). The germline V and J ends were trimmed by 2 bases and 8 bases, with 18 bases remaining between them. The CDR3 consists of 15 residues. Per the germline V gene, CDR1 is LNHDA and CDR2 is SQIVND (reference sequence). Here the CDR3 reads CASSIRRGRELGYTF. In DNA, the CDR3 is TGTGCCAGTAGTATACGTCGCGGCAGGGAGTTGGGCTACACCTTC.

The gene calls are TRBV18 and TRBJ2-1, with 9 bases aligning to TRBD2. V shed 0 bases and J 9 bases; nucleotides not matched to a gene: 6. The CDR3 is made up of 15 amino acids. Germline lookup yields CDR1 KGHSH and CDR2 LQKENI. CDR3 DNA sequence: TGTGCCAGCTCACCACCGGCTAGCGGGGCAGGTGAGCAGTTCTTC. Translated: CASSPPASGAGEQFF.

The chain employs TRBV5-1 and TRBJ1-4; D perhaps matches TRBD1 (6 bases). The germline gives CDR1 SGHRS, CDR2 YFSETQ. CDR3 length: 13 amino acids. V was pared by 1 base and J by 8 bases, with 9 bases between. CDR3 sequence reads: CASSLNRVEKLFF. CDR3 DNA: TGCGCCAGCAGCTTGAACAGGGTAGAAAAACTGTTTTTT.

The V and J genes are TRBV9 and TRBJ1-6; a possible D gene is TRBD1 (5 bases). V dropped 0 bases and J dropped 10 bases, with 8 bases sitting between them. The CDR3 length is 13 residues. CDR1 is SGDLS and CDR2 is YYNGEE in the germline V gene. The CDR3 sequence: CASSVGQRSPLHF. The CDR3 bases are TGTGCCAGCAGCGTAGGACAGCGCTCACCCCTCCACTTT.